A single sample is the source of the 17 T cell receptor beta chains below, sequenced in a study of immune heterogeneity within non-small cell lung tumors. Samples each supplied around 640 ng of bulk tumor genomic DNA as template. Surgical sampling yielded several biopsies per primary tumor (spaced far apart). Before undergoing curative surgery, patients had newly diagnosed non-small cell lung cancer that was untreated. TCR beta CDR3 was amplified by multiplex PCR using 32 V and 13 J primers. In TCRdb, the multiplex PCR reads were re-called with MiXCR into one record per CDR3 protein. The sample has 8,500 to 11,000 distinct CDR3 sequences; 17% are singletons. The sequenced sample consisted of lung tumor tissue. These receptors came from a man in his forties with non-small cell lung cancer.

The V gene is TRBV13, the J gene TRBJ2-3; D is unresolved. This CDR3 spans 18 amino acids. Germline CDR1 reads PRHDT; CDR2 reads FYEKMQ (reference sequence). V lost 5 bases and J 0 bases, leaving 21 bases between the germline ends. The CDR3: CASSPPSMRRSSTDTQYF. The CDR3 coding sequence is TGTGCCAGCAGCCCCCCCTCGATGCGGCGATCTAGCACAGATACGCAGTATTTT.

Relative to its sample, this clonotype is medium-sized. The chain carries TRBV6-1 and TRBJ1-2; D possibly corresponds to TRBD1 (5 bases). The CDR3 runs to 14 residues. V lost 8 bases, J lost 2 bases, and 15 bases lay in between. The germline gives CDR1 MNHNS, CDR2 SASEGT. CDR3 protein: CASPLGRGNYGYTF. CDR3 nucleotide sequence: TGTGCCAGCCCTTTGGGACGGGGAAACTATGGCTACACCTTC.

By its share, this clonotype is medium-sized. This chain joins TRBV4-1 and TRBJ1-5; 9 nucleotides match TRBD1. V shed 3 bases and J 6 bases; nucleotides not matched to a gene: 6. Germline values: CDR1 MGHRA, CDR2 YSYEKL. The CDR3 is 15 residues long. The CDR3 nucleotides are TGCGCCAGCAGCCATTCCAAGGACAGGGGTCAGCCCCAGCATTTT. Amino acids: CASSHSKDRGQPQHF.

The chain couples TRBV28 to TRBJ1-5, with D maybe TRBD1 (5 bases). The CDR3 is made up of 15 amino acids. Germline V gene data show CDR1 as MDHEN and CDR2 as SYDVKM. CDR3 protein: CVISPTRETRQPQHF. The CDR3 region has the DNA TGTGTCATCAGTCCCACCAGGGAAACGAGGCAGCCCCAGCATTTT.

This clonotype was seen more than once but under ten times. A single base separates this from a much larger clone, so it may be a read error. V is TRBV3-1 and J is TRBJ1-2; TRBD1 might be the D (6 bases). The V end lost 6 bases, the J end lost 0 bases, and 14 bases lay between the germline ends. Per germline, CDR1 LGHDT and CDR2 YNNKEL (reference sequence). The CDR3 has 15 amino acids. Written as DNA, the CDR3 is TGTGCCAGCAGTGGGGGGGGCGCCTCTAACTATGGCTACACCTTC. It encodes CASSGGGASNYGYTF. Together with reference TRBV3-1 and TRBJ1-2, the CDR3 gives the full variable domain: DTAVSQTPKYLVTQMGNDKSIKCEQNLGHDTMYWYKQDSKKFLKIMFSYNNKELIINETVPNRFSPKSPDKAHLNLHINSLELGDSAVYFCASSGGGASNYGYTFGSGTRLTVV.

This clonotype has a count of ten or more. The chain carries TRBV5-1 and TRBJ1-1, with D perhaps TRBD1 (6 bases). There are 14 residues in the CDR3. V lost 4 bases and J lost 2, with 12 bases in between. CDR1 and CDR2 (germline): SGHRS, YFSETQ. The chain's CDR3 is CASSPRQVNTEAFF. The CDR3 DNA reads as TGCGCCAGCAGCCCACGACAGGTTAACACTGAAGCTTTCTTT.

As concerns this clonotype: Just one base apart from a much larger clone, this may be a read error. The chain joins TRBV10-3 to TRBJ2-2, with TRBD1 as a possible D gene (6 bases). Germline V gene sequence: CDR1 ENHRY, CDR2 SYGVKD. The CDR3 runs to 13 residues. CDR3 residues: CVIRTEFTGELFF. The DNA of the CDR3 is TGTGTCATTCGGACAGAATTTACCGGGGAGCTGTTTTTT.

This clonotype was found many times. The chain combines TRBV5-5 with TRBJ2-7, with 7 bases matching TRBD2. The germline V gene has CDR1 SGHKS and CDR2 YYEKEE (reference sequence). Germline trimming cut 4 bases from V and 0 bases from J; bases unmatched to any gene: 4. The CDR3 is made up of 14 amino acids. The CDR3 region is CASSDRDYSYEQYF. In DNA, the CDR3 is TGTGCCAGCAGCGACCGGGACTACTCCTACGAGCAGTACTTC. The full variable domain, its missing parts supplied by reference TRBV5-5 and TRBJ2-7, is DAGVTQSPTHLIKTRGQQVTLRCSPISGHKSVSWYQQVLGQGPQFIFQYYEKEERGRGNFPDRFSARQFPNYSSELNVNALLLGDSALYLCASSDRDYSYEQYFGPGTRLTVT.

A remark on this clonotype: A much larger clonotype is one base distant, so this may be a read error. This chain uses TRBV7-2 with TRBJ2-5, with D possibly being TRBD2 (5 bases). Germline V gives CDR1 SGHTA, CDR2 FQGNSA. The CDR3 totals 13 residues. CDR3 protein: CVSQVYSEETQYF. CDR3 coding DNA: TGTGTCAGCCAGGTGTATAGCGAAGAGACCCAGTACTTC.

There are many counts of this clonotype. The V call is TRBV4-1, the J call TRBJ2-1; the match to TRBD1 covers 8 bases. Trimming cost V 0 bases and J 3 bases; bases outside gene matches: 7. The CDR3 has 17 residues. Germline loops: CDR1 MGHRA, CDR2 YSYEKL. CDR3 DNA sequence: TGCGCCAGCAGCCAAGAAAGGACAGGGCCCCTCTACAATGAGCAGTTCTTC. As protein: CASSQERTGPLYNEQFF.

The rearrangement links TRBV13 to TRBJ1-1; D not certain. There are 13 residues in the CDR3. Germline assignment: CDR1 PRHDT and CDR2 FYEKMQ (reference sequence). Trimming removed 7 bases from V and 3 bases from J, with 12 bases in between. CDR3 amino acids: CASTPTRDTEAFF. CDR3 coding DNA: TGTGCCAGCACCCCGACTCGGGACACTGAAGCTTTCTTT. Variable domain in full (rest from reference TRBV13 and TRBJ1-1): AAGVIQSPRHLIKEKRETATLKCYPIPRHDTVYWYQQGPGQDPQFLISFYEKMQSDKGSIPDRFSAQQFSDYHSELNMSSLELGDSALYFCASTPTRDTEAFFGQGTRLTVV.

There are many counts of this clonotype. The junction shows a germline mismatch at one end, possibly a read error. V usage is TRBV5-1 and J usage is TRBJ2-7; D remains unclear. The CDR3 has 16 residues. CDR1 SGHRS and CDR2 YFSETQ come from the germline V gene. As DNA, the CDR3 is TGCGCCAGCCGCTTACCCGCAGTGTCCGGAGCGTACGAGCAGTACTTC. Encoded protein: CASRLPAVSGAYEQYF.

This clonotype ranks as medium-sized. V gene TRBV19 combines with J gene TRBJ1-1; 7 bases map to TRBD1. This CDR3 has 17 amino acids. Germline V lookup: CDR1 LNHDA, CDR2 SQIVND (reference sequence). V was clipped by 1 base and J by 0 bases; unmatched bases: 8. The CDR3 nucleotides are TGTGCCAGTAGTATAGCACAGGGGTTCGTTGTGAACACTGAAGCTTTCTTT. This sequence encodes CASSIAQGFVVNTEAFF.

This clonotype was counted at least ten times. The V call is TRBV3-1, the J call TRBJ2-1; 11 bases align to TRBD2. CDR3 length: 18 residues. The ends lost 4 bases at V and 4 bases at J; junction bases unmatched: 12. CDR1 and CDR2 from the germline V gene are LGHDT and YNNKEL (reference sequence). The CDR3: CASSPRTNLAGGYNEQFF. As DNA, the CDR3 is TGTGCCAGCAGCCCTCGGACCAATCTAGCGGGAGGATACAATGAGCAGTTCTTC.

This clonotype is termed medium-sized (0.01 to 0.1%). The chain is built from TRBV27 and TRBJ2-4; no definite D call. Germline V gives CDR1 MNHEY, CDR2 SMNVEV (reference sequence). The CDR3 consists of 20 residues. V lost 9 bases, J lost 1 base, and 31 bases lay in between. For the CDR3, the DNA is TGTGCCAGATATGTCCTTCAGGTTTATGGCCCAATGCGGGCCAAAAACATTCAGTACTTC. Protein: CARYVLQVYGPMRAKNIQYF.

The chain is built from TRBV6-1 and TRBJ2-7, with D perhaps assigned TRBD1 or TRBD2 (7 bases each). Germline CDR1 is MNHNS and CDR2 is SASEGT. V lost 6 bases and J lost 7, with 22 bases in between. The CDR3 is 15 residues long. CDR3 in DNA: TGTGCCAGCAGAGCCTCAGGGGGGGGGGGGGGGGAGCAGTACTTC. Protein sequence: CASRASGGGGGEQYF.

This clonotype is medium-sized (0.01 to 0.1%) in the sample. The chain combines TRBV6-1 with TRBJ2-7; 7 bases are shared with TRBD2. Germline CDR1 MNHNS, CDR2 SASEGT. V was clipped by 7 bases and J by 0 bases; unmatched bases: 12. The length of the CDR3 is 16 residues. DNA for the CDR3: TGTGCCAGCATTCTAACCGGGGGGATCCACTCCTACGAGCAGTACTTC. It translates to CASILTGGIHSYEQYF.